Presented here are 3 T cell receptor beta chains from one specimen sequenced in a study of T cell responses to AZD1222 COVID-19 vaccine. Produced via immunoSEQ multiplex PCR; TCRdb's table is partial and in-frame only. The data show almost 80,000 clones, about nine tenths seen once. Sample: peripheral blood, taken on day 0 of AZD1222 vaccination. The receptors shown here come from an adult in good health.

This clone was counted between two and nine times. This chain connects TRBV7-3 to TRBJ1-6; D remains unclear. CDR1 and CDR2 from the germline V gene are SGHTA and FQGTGA. The CDR3 extends over 14 amino acids. V shed 3 bases and J shed 7 bases, with 10 bases lying between them. As DNA, the CDR3 is TGTGCCAGCAGCTTTGAGGGCCTAAATTCACCCCTCCACTTT. Encoded protein: CASSFEGLNSPLHF.

The CDR3, as DNA: TGCGCCAGCAGCTTGGGGGGACCCCAAGAGACCCAGTACTTC. Its protein is CASSLGGPQETQYF. This chain links TRBV5-1 with TRBJ2-5, with D possibly called TRBD1 or TRBD2 (5 bases each). CDR3 size: 14 residues. Germline CDR1 reads SGHRS; CDR2 reads YFSETQ. V was shortened by 0 bases and J by 1 base, with 7 bases between the two germline ends.

The chain has TRBV11-3 and TRBJ1-1; 7 nucleotides line up with TRBD1. The germline V gene encodes CDR1 SGHNT and CDR2 YENEEA. V lost 8 bases to trimming and J lost 7 bases; unmatched junction nucleotides: 7. The CDR3 has 12 amino acids. CDR3 sequence: CASQGGLGEAFF. The CDR3 DNA reads TGTGCCAGCCAGGGGGGTTTGGGTGAAGCTTTCTTT.